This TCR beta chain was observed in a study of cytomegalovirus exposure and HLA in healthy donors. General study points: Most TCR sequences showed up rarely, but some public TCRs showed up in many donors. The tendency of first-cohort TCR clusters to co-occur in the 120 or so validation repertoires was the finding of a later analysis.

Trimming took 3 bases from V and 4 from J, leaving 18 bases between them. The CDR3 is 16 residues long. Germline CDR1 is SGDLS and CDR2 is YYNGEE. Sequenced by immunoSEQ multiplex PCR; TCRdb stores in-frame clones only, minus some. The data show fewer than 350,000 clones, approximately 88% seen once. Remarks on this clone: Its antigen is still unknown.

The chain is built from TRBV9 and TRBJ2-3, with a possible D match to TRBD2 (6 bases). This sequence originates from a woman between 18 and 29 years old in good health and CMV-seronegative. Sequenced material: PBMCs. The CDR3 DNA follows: TGTGCCAGCAGCGCCCCCCGGGGGAGGAGTGCAGATACGCAGTATTTT. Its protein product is CASSAPRGRSADTQYF.